The 2 T cell receptor beta chains below all came from one sample that was sequenced in a study of tissue T cells after allogeneic stem cell transplantation. Time point here: mouse harvest day 14 after allogeneic transplant. Mouse grafts combined 10^7 T-cell-depleted bone marrow cells with 10^6 splenic CD5+ T cells. The table came from immunoSEQ multiplex PCR; TCRdb's copy has only in-frame clones and leaves some out. The sample holds over 5,500 clones, roughly 52% seen once. Sequenced input: gut tissue. The receptors were sampled from a female BALB/c mouse given C57BL/6 T cells with graft-versus-host disease after an allogeneic hematopoietic cell transplant.

About this clone itself: The listed genes are named as in mouse. With the read ending 1 residue before the CDR3 end, the germline J gene is used to fill in that end. This sequence joins TRBV2 and TRBJ2-2; 10 nucleotides line up with TRBD2. Germline lookup yields CDR1 LGHNA and CDR2 YSYQKL. Unmatched junction bases numbered 3, after V lost 1 base and J lost 4 bases. The CDR3 covers 16 residues. CDR3 in amino acids: CASSQAGGAGTGQLYF. The DNA read from the CDR3 is TGTGCCAGCAGCCAAGCTGGGGGGGCGGGCACCGGGCAGCTCTAC.

Worth noting for this clone: The germline and genes are mouse ones. The read finishes 1 residue shy of the CDR3 end, and the germline J gene is used to complete it. This chain connects TRBV26 to TRBJ2-2, with D possibly matching TRBD1 (6 bases). Germline V CDR1 and CDR2: KGHPV, FQNQEV (reference sequence). V lost 4 bases and J 0 bases, leaving 9 bases between the germline ends. The CDR3 has 15 residues. CDR3 DNA, as far as it was read: TGTGCCAGCAGTCGGGACATCGCAAACACCGGGCAGCTCTAC. Translation: CASSRDIANTGQLY. The entire CDR3 sequence reads CASSRDIANTGQLYF.